This T cell receptor (beta chain) is from a study of type 1 and type 2 diabetes patients. V lost 0 bases and J 7 bases, leaving 16 bases between the germline ends. This CDR3 comprises 15 residues. Germline CDR1 and CDR2: SGHRS and YFSETQ. Other autoimmune diseases and infections within the past four weeks excluded donors. Study findings and constraints: Type 2 diabetes patients had few highly-expanded CD4+ clones, median one. Type 2 diabetes repertoires were more diverse than type 1 diabetes repertoires.

Details on this clonotype: The antigen remains undetermined.

Genomic DNA was the PCR template. The TCR beta CDR3 region was amplified using 30 forward and 13 reverse primers. TCRdb independently ran MiXCR on the multiplex PCR reads; one entry per CDR3 protein. This repertoire shows more than 250,000 distinct CDR3 sequences, 40% to 50% found once; its top ten account for approximately 13%. Sequenced input: peripheral blood mononuclear cells (PBMCs). The sequence came from a man aged 18-30 years with type 2 diabetes. The chain carries TRBV5-1 and TRBJ1-2, with D perhaps matching TRBD1 (6 bases). DNA for the CDR3: TGCGCCAGCAGCTTGGTCTCACAGGGAATTTCTGGCTACACCTTC. This encodes CASSLVSQGISGYTF.